One sample yielded the 24 T cell receptor beta chains listed below, sequenced in a study of cytomegalovirus exposure and HLA in healthy donors. PCR primers comprised 60 Vbeta and 13 Jbeta primers. Data came from immunoSEQ multiplex PCR; TCRdb stores just in-frame clones and leaves some out. Among 98,000 or so clones, over 60% were seen once, and the ten largest hold roughly 7.7%. The material sequenced was PBMCs. The receptors were gathered from a human donor in good health.

The chain carries TRBV5-1 and TRBJ2-5, with 10 positions matching TRBD2. Germline trimming cut 3 bases from V and 5 bases from J; bases unmatched to any gene: 7. CDR1 and CDR2 (germline): SGHRS, YFSETQ. This CDR3 spans 15 amino acids. The CDR3 sequence: CASSSASSGGETQYF. The CDR3, as DNA: TGCGCCAGCAGCTCCGCGAGTAGCGGGGGGGAGACCCAGTACTTC.

The chain couples TRBV5-1 to TRBJ2-6; 9 bases agree with TRBD1. The CDR3 is made up of 18 amino acids. Germline V gene data show CDR1 as SGHRS and CDR2 as YFSETQ. V gave up 4 bases and J gave up 0 bases; unmatched junction bases: 8. DNA for the CDR3: TGCGCCAGCAGCCGGATGACAGGGGGAAACTCTGGGGCCAACGTCCTGACTTTC. This encodes CASSRMTGGNSGANVLTF.

This clone has more than one count but fewer than ten. The chain recombines TRBV4-1 with TRBJ1-5, with 7 nucleotides matching TRBD1. V was clipped by 1 base and J by 6 bases; unmatched bases: 6. The germline gives CDR1 MGHRA, CDR2 YSYEKL. The CDR3 length is 15 residues. The DNA of the CDR3 is TGCGCCAGCAGCCAAGGCTTAGGGGGCGGTCAGCCCCAGCATTTT. It translates to CASSQGLGGGQPQHF.

This chain uses TRBV7-6 with TRBJ1-4, with D hard to call. The V end lost 1 base, the J end lost 8 bases, and 14 bases lay between the germline ends. Germline V CDR1 and CDR2: SGHVS, FNYEAQ. The CDR3 has 15 residues. The CDR3 spells CASSLGAGWSEKLFF. CDR3 nucleotides: TGTGCCAGCAGCTTAGGCGCGGGGTGGAGCGAAAAACTGTTTTTT.

V gene TRBV11-2 combines with J gene TRBJ2-2; D is possibly TRBD1 (5 bases). This CDR3 comprises 15 residues. Deletions cut 3 bases from V and 1 base from J, with 9 bases between. The germline CDR1 and CDR2 sequences are SGHAT and FQNNGV. In nucleotides, the CDR3 is TGTGCCAGCAGCTTCGAACAGGTGAACACCGGGGAGCTGTTTTTT. This gives the protein CASSFEQVNTGELFF.

This clone was picked up one time. The genes are TRBV9 and TRBJ1-5; TRBD1 is a possible D gene (6 bases). The V gene's germline CDR1 is SGDLS and CDR2 YYNGEE. This CDR3 region has 14 residues. The V end was cut by 3 bases, the J end by 6 bases, with 13 bases between. The CDR3 DNA follows: TGTGCCAGCAGCGAGGAAGGGGGGGGTCAGCCCCAGCATTTT. This translates into CASSEEGGGQPQHF.

The chain uses TRBV6-6 and TRBJ2-7; TRBD1 matches at 9 bases. The CDR3 covers 16 residues. After removal of 5 bases from V and 2 bases from J, the junction contained 10 bases not matched to a gene. Germline CDR1 is MNHNY and CDR2 is SVGAGI (reference sequence). This chain's CDR3 is CASSGKDRGVTYEQYF. CDR3 DNA: TGTGCCAGCAGTGGCAAAGACAGGGGGGTAACCTACGAGCAGTACTTC.

V gene TRBV12-5 combines with J gene TRBJ1-2; D ambiguous. Germline loops: CDR1 LGHNT, CDR2 FRNRAP. The CDR3 length is 13 residues. The V end lost 0 bases, the J end lost 13 bases, and 15 bases lay between the germline ends. This chain's CDR3 is CASGLVEGRYGTF. The CDR3 DNA follows: TGTGCTAGTGGTTTGGTAGAGGGTCGGTATGGCACCTTC. Combining the CDR3 with reference TRBV12-5 and TRBJ1-2 gives the whole variable domain DARVTQTPRHKVTEMGQEVTMRCQPILGHNTVFWYRQTMMQGLELLAYFRNRAPLDDSGMPKDRFSAEMPDATLATLKIQPSEPRDSAVYFCASGLVEGRYGTFGSGTRLTVV.

The chain has TRBV19 and TRBJ1-1, with D maybe TRBD1 (6 bases). There are 13 residues in the CDR3. V was shortened by 7 bases and J by 1 base, with 10 bases between the two germline ends. CDR1 LNHDA and CDR2 SQIVND come from the germline V gene (reference sequence). This CDR3 reads CASIGQRNTEAFF. The CDR3 nucleotides are TGTGCCAGTATAGGACAGCGGAACACTGAAGCTTTCTTT.

This sequence joins TRBV12-5 and TRBJ2-1; D not certain. The CDR3 contains 15 residues. V was clipped by 0 bases and J by 0 bases, with 6 bases between them. CDR1 is LGHNT and CDR2 is FRNRAP in the germline V gene. CDR3 in amino acids: CASGLVHSSYNEQFF. Here the CDR3 DNA reads TGTGCTAGTGGTTTGGTACACAGCTCCTACAATGAGCAGTTCTTC.

The rearrangement joins TRBV19 to TRBJ1-6, with no clear D. V dropped 4 bases and J dropped 8 bases, with 15 bases sitting between them. The CDR3 is 15 residues long. Germline CDR1 is LNHDA and CDR2 is SQIVND (reference sequence). The DNA for the CDR3 is TGTGCCAGTAGTACCACGCCGAACTTGTATTCACCCCTCCACTTT. Protein product: CASSTTPNLYSPLHF.

The chain uses TRBV18 and TRBJ1-1; D is possibly TRBD1 (6 bases). Germline V gene sequence: CDR1 KGHSH, CDR2 LQKENI. Trimming removed 6 bases from V and 0 bases from J, with 14 bases in between. The CDR3 runs to 15 residues. CDR3 coding DNA: TGTGCCAGCTCGCCGGCAGGGGCTTTGAACACTGAAGCTTTCTTT. Translation gives CASSPAGALNTEAFF.

This chain uses TRBV9 with TRBJ2-7, with D uncertain. V gave up 4 bases and J gave up 2 bases, with 4 bases separating them. The CDR3 loop spans 11 amino acids. Germline V CDR1 and CDR2: SGDLS, YYNGEE. The CDR3 DNA is TGTGCCAGCAGCCTACCCTACGAGCAGTACTTC. The encoded protein is CASSLPYEQYF. Using reference TRBV9 and TRBJ2-7 for the parts outside the CDR3, the full variable domain is DSGVTQTPKHLITATGQRVTLRCSPRSGDLSVYWYQQSLDQGLQFLIQYYNGEERAKGNILERFSAQQFPDLHSELNLSSLELGDSALYFCASSLPYEQYFGPGTRLTVT.

The genes are TRBV12-5 and TRBJ2-3; 9 bases map to TRBD2. The CDR3 covers 17 residues. The J segment lost 2 bases and the V segment lost 4 bases, leaving 10 bases of the junction unmatched. Germline lookup yields CDR1 LGHNT and CDR2 FRNRAP. The CDR3 reads CASGYQTSGLYTDTQYF. For the CDR3, the DNA is TGTGCTAGTGGTTACCAGACTAGCGGCTTATACACAGATACGCAGTATTTT.

Only one count was recorded for this clone. The chain links TRBV7-2 to TRBJ1-4; tentatively, D is TRBD1 (5 bases). CDR1 SGHTA and CDR2 FQGNSA come from the germline V gene. V lost 2 bases and J 8 bases, leaving 12 bases between the germline ends. CDR3 length: 14 residues. The CDR3 sequence is CASSLPLGGEKLFF. DNA for the CDR3: TGTGCCAGCAGCTTACCCCTCGGGGGGGAAAAACTGTTTTTT.

The CDR3 DNA reads as TGTGCCAGCAGCGAGGGGACTAGCGGGAGGGCTCGGGATACGCAGTATTTT. Translating gives CASSEGTSGRARDTQYF. V is TRBV7-8 and J is TRBJ2-3, with 16 bases matching TRBD2. Germline assignment: CDR1 SGHVS and CDR2 FQNEAQ. The CDR3 has 17 residues. Trimming at V came to 5 bases and at J to 6 bases, leaving 8 bases not matched to a gene.

This clone has more than one count but fewer than ten. The CDR3 spells CASSPGGNGELFF. CDR3 sequence (DNA): TGTGCCAGCTCCCCGGGGGGAAACGGGGAGCTGTTTTTT. The chain joins TRBV27 to TRBJ2-2; TRBD2 matches at 7 bases. The CDR3 length is 13 residues. CDR1 MNHEY and CDR2 SMNVEV come from the germline V gene (reference sequence). J was trimmed by 7 bases and V by 8 bases; bases with no gene match: 7.

The chain employs TRBV18 and TRBJ1-3; the D is unclear. Looked up from germline, CDR1 is KGHSH and CDR2 is LQKENI. V was shortened by 2 bases and J by 4 bases, with 6 bases between the two germline ends. This CDR3 is 13 amino acids long. CDR3 sequence (DNA): TGTGCCAGCTCACCAGGGCCCGGAAACACCATATATTTT. This encodes CASSPGPGNTIYF.

V is TRBV6-1 and J is TRBJ1-5, with D tentatively TRBD1 (5 bases). This CDR3 has 12 residues. Germline assignment: CDR1 MNHNS and CDR2 SASEGT. Trimming shortened V by 6 bases and J by 5 bases, and 8 bases separated the two germline ends. CDR3 DNA sequence: TGTGCCAGCAGGTCGACAGATCAGCCCCAGCATTTT. Encoded protein: CASRSTDQPQHF.

The genes are TRBV5-4 and TRBJ1-1; D unclear. Per germline, CDR1 SGHNT and CDR2 YYREEE (reference sequence). Trimming removed 0 bases at V and 1 base at J, with 7 bases between. There are 14 residues in the CDR3. CDR3 nucleotide sequence: TGTGCCAGCAGCTTGGGTTCGGGGAACACTGAAGCTTTCTTT. Its protein product is CASSLGSGNTEAFF. Combining the CDR3 with reference TRBV5-4 and TRBJ1-1 gives the whole variable domain ETGVTQSPTHLIKTRGQQVTLRCSSQSGHNTVSWYQQALGQGPQFIFQYYREEENGRGNFPPRFSGLQFPNYSSELNVNALELDDSALYLCASSLGSGNTEAFFGQGTRLTVV.

The chain joins TRBV6-1 to TRBJ1-1; D perhaps matches TRBD1 (6 bases). The germline CDR1 and CDR2 sequences are MNHNS and SASEGT. This CDR3 has 14 residues. Trimming removed 7 bases from V and 2 bases from J, with 14 bases in between. The CDR3 spells CASTTLGGNTEAFF. In DNA form, the CDR3 reads TGTGCCAGCACCACCTTAGGGGGTAACACTGAAGCTTTCTTT.

This sequence joins TRBV7-8 and TRBJ2-5; D gene ambiguous. The CDR3 extends over 16 amino acids. Trimming took off 1 base at V and 0 bases at J, with 12 bases between the two ends. CDR1 SGHVS and CDR2 FQNEAQ come from the germline V gene. CDR3 in DNA: TGTGCCAGCAGCTTAGGGTCTTTCGAGTACCAAGAGACCCAGTACTTC. Translating gives CASSLGSFEYQETQYF.

This clone was observed once. The chain is built from TRBV7-2 and TRBJ2-7; tentatively, D is TRBD1 (5 bases). The CDR3 is 15 residues long. Germline V gives CDR1 SGHTA, CDR2 FQGNSA. Trimming pared 7 bases from V and 4 bases from J, leaving 20 bases between. This CDR3 reads CASTIGVQLGYEQYF. The CDR3 DNA reads TGTGCCAGCACTATAGGGGTCCAGCTCGGGTACGAGCAGTACTTC.

CDR3 DNA sequence: TGTGCCAGCTGGACACAGGACAGGGGAACGGAGACCCAGTACTTC. Translated, it gives CASWTQDRGTETQYF. V gene TRBV2 combines with J gene TRBJ2-5, with 9 nucleotides matching TRBD1. The CDR3 is 15 amino acids. With V trimmed by 8 bases and J by 5 bases, 12 bases remained unmatched. Germline lookup yields CDR1 SNHLY and CDR2 FYNNEI.